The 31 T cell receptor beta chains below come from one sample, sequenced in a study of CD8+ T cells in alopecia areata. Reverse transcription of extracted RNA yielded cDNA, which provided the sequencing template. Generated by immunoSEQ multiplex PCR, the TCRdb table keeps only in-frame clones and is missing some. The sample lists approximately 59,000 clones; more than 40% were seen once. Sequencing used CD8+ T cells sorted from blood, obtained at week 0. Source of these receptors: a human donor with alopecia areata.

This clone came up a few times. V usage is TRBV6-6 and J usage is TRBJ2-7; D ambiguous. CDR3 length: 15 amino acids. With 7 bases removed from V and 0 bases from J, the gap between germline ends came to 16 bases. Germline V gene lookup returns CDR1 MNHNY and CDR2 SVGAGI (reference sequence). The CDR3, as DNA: TGTGCCAGCACCAACGCGCGCACAAGCTCCTACGAGCAGTACTTC. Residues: CASTNARTSSYEQYF.

The CDR3 DNA follows: TGTGCCTGGGATCAAGGGGTAGGCACTGAAGCTTTCTTT. This translates into CAWDQGVGTEAFF. The rearrangement uses TRBV30 and TRBJ1-1; D perhaps matches TRBD1 (5 bases). Germline assignment: CDR1 GTSNPN and CDR2 SVGIG (reference sequence). This CDR3 is built from 13 residues. The ends were cut back, 5 bases at V and 4 bases at J, with 14 bases in the middle.

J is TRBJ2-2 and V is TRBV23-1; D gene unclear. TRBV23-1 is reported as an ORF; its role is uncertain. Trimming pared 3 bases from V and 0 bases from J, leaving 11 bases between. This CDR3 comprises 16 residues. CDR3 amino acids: CASSHRTDANTGELFF. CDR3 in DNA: TGCGCCAGCAGTCACAGGACGGACGCGAACACCGGGGAGCTGTTTTTT.

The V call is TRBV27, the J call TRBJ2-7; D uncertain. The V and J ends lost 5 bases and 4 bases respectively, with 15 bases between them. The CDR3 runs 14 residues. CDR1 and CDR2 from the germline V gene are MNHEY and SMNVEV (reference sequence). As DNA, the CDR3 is TGTGCCAGCAGTCCGGGTGGGCCTAGTTACGAGCAGTACTTC. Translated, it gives CASSPGGPSYEQYF.

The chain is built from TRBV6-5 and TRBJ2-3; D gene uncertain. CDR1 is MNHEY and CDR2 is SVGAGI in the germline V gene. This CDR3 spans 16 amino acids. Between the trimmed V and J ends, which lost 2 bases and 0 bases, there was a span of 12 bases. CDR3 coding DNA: TGTGCCAGCAGTTACGAGACGGTGTTTAGCACAGATACGCAGTATTTT. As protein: CASSYETVFSTDTQYF.

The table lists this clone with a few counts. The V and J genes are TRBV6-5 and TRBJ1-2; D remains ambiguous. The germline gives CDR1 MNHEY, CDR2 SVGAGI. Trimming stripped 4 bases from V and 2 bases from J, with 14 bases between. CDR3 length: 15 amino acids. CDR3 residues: CASSSPPLSNYGYTF. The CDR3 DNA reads TGTGCCAGCAGTTCCCCGCCCCTCTCCAACTATGGCTACACCTTC.

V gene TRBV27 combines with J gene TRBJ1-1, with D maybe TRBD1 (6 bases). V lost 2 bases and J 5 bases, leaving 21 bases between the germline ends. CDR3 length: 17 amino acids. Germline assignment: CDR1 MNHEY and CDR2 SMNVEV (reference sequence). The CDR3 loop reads CASSLTGGGTLRTEAFF. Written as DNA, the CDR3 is TGTGCCAGCAGTTTAACCGGGGGCGGTACCCTGCGAACTGAAGCTTTCTTT.

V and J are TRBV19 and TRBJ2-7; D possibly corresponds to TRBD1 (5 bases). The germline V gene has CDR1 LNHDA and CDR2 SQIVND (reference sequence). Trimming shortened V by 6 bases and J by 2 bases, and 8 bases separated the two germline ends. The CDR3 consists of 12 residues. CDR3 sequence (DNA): TGTGCCAGTAGCAAGACAGCCTACGAGCAGTACTTC. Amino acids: CASSKTAYEQYF.

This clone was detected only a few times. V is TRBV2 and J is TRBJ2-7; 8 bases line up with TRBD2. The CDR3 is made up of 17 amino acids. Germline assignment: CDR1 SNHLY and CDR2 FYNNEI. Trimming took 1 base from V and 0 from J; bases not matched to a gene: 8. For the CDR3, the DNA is TGTGCCAGCAGTGAAGAATTAGCGGGGACTAGCTCCTACGAGCAGTACTTC. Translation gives CASSEELAGTSSYEQYF.

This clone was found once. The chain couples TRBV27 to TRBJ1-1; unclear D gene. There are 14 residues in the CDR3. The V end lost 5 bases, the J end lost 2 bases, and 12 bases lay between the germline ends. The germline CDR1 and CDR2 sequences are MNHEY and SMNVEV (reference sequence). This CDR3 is CASSIYSANTEAFF. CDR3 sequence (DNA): TGTGCCAGCAGTATTTACAGCGCAAACACTGAAGCTTTCTTT.

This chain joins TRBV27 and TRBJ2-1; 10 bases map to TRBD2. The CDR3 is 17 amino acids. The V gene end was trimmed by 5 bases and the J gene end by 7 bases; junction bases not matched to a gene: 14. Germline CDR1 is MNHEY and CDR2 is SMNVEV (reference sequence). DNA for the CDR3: TGTGCCAGCAGTATAAACCTTCCCACTAGCGGGAATAATGAGCAGTTCTTC. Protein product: CASSINLPTSGNNEQFF.

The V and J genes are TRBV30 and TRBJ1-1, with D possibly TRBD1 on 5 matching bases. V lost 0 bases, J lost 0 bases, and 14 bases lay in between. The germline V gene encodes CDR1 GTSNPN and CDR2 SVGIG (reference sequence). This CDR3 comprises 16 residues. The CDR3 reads CAWSVGLGDLNTEAFF. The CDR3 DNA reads TGTGCCTGGAGTGTGGGGCTGGGGGACCTGAACACTGAAGCTTTCTTT.

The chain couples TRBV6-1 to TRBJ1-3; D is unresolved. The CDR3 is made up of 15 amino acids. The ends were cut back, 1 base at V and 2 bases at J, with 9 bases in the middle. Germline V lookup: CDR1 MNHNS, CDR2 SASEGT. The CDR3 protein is CASSEEDGAGNTIYF. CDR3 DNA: TGTGCCAGCAGTGAAGAGGACGGTGCTGGAAACACCATATATTTT.

In DNA, the CDR3 is TGCGCCAGCAGCCTAGGACCCACTCGGACCTACGAGCAGTACTTC. As protein: CASSLGPTRTYEQYF. V gene TRBV4-1 combines with J gene TRBJ2-7; no definite D call. The V gene's germline CDR1 is MGHRA and CDR2 YSYEKL. Trimming took 4 bases from V and 2 from J, leaving 15 bases between them. The CDR3 has 15 amino acids.

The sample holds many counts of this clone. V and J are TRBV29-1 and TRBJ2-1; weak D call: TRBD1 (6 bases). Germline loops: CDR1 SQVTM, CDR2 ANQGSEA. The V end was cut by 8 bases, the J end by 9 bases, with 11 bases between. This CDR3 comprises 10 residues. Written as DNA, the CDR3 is TGCAGCTTAGCAGGGGTTGAGCAGTTCTTC. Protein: CSLAGVEQFF.

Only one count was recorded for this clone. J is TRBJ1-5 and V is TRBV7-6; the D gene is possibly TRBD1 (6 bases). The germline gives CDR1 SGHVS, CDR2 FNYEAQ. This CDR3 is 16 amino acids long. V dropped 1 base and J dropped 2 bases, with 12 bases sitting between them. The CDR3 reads CASSLEAGDGNQPQHF. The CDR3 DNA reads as TGTGCCAGCAGCTTAGAAGCAGGGGACGGCAATCAGCCCCAGCATTTT.

The CDR3 loop is CASRVRAFNQPQHF. The DNA of the CDR3 is TGTGCCAGCAGGGTCCGGGCCTTCAATCAGCCCCAGCATTTT. This chain connects TRBV6-1 to TRBJ1-5; D gene uncertain. The V gene's germline CDR1 is MNHNS and CDR2 SASEGT. CDR3 length equals 14 residues. Trimming removed 6 bases at V and 3 bases at J, with 12 bases between.

In nucleotides, the CDR3 is TGTGCCTGGGAAGGAACAGATACGCAGTATTTT. Protein: CAWEGTDTQYF. The chain carries TRBV30 and TRBJ2-3, with D hard to call. Trimming took off 5 bases at V and 3 bases at J, with 6 bases between the two ends. There are 11 residues in the CDR3. Germline lookup yields CDR1 GTSNPN and CDR2 SVGIG (reference sequence).

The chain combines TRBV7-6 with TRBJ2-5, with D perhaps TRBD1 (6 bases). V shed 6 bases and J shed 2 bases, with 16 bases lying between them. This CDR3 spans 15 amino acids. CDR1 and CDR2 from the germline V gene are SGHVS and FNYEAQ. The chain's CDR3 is CASRPGGGFQETQYF. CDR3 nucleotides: TGTGCCAGCAGGCCTGGGGGCGGGTTTCAAGAGACCCAGTACTTC.

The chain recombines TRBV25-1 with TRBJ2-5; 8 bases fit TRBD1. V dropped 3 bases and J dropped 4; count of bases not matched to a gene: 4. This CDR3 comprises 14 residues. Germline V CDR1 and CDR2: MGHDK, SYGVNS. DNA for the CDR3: TGTGCCAGCAGTGACAGGGGGCAGGCAGAGACCCAGTACTTC. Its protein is CASSDRGQAETQYF. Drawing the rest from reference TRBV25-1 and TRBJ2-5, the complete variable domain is EADIYQTPRYLVIGTGKKITLECSQTMGHDKMYWYQQDPGMELHLIHYSYGVNSTEKGDLSSESTVSRIRTEHFPLTLESARPSHTSQYLCASSDRGQAETQYFGPGTRLLVL.

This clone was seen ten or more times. The CDR3 region is CASGATGKDYGYTF. Here the CDR3 DNA reads TGTGCCAGCGGAGCGACAGGGAAGGACTATGGCTACACCTTC. This chain uses TRBV6-6 with TRBJ1-2; 7 bases are a match to TRBD1. The germline V gene has CDR1 MNHNY and CDR2 SVGAGI (reference sequence). Unmatched junction bases numbered 9, after V lost 8 bases and J lost 3 bases. The CDR3 is 14 residues long.

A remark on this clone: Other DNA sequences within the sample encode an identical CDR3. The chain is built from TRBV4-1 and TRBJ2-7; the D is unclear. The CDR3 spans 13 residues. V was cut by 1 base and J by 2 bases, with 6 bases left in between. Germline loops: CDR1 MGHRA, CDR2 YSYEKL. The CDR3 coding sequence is TGCGCCAGCAGCCAAGGTCAGGCCTACGAGCAGTACTTC. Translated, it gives CASSQGQAYEQYF.

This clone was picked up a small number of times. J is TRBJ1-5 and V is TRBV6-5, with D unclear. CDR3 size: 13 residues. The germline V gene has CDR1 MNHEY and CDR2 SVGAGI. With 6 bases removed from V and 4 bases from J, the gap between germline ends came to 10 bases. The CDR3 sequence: CASRPLLNQPQHF. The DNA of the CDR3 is TGTGCCAGCAGGCCCCTCCTGAATCAGCCCCAGCATTTT.

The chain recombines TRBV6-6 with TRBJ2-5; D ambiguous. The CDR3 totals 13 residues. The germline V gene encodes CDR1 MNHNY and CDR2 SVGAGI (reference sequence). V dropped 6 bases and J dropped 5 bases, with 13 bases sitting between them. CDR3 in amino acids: CASSPTLTETQYF. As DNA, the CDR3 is TGTGCCAGCAGCCCGACATTGACGGAGACCCAGTACTTC.

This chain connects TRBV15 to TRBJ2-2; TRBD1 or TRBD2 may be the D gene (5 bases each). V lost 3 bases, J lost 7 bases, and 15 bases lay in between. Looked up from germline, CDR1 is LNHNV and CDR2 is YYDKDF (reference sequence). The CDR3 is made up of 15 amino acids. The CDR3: CATSRRDARGGELFF. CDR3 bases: TGTGCCACCAGCAGGAGGGACGCACGCGGCGGGGAGCTGTTTTTT.

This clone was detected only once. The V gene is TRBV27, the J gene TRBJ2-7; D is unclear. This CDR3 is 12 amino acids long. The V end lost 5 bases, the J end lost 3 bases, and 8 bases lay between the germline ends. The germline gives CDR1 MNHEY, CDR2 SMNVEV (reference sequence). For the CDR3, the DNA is TGTGCCAGCAGTCCCGACGGCTACGAGCAGTACTTC. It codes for CASSPDGYEQYF.

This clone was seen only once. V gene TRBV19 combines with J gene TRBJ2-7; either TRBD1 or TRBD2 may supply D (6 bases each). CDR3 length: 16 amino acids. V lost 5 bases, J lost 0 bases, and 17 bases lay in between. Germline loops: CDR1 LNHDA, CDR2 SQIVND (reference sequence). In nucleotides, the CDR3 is TGTGCCAGTAGTCCGGGGGCAGCTAGGAGCTCCTACGAGCAGTACTTC. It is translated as CASSPGAARSSYEQYF.

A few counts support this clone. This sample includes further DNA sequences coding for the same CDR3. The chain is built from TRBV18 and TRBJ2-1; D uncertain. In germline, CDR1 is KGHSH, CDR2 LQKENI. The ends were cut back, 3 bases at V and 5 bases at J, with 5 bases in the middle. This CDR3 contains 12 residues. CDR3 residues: CASSPGDNEQFF. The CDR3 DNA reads TGTGCCAGCTCACCGGGTGACAATGAGCAGTTCTTC.

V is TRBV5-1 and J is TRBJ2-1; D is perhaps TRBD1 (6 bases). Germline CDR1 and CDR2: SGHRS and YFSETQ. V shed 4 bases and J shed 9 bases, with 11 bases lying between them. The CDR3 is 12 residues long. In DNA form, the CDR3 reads TGCGCCAGCAGCATACAGGGTCCTGAGCAGTTCTTC. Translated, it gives CASSIQGPEQFF.

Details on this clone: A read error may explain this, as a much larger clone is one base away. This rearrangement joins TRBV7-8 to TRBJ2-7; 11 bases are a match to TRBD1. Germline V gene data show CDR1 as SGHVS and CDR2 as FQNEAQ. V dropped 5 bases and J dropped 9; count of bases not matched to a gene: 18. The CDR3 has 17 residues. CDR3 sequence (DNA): TGTGCCAGCAGCCAAGTAGCCCTCGGGACAGGGGGTTTGGGGCAGTACTTC. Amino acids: CASSQVALGTGGLGQYF. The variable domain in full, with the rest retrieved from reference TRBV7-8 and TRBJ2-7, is GAGVSQSPRYKVAKRGQDVALRCDPISGHVSLFWYQQALGQGPEFLTYFQNEAQLDKSGLPSDRFFAERPEGSVSTLKIQRTQQEDSAVYLCASSQVALGTGGLGQYFGPGTRLTVT.

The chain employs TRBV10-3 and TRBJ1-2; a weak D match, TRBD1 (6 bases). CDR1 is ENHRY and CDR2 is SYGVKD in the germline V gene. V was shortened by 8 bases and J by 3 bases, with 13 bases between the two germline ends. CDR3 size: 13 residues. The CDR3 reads CAIFEPGDYGYTF. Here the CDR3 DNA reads TGTGCCATCTTCGAACCAGGGGACTATGGCTACACCTTC.